One TCR beta chain is described in this entry. The antigen is unknown. The source of the sample is a study of graft-versus-host responses after intestinal transplantation. Turning to the study itself: After anti-thymocyte globulin induction, recipients took tacrolimus and steroids for three to four years.

V was clipped by 7 bases and J by 3 bases, with 12 bases between them. The germline V gene encodes CDR1 SGHNT and CDR2 YYREEE (reference sequence). The CDR3 covers 13 residues. Clones were sequenced by immunoSEQ multiplex PCR, and TCRdb holds only the in-frame ones, with some missing. This repertoire shows around 67,000 clones, 75% to 90% found once; its top ten account for 0.39%. Study-wide results and limits: Peak GvH clone levels in circulation were associated with early post-transplant HvG declines.

This receptor was taken from a human donor who was the organ donor for an intestinal transplant. The starting material was unstimulated CD4+ T cells sorted from spleen or lymph node cells, obtained before transplant. The V call is TRBV5-4, the J call TRBJ2-3, with D possibly TRBD1 on 6 matching bases. The CDR3 coding sequence is TGTGCCAGCCGGACAGAAATTACAGATACGCAGTATTTT. Translating gives CASRTEITDTQYF.